The next 26 T cell receptor beta chains were all read from a single sample in a study of cytomegalovirus exposure and HLA in healthy donors. This PCR relied on a set of 60 Vbeta primers and 13 Jbeta primers. The table came from immunoSEQ multiplex PCR; TCRdb's copy has only in-frame clones and leaves some out. The data contain 65,000 to 85,000 clones, about four fifths of them seen just once; the ten biggest clones take up around 10%. Sequencing was carried out using PBMCs. These TCRs come from a male donor in good health and CMV-seropositive.

This rearrangement joins TRBV27 to TRBJ2-1, with 7 positions matching TRBD2. CDR1 MNHEY and CDR2 SMNVEV come from the germline V gene (reference sequence). The J segment lost 6 bases and the V segment lost 8 bases, leaving 7 bases of the junction unmatched. This CDR3 is built from 13 residues. In DNA form, the CDR3 reads TGTGCCAGCTGGTCTGGGGGGGTCAATGAGCAGTTCTTC. It translates to CASWSGGVNEQFF.

With regard to this clone: At one of its ends the junction is not consistent with the germline gene, which may arise from a read error. This sample also contains other DNA sequences that code for the same CDR3. The chain joins TRBV11-3 to TRBJ2-1; 8 bases are shared with TRBD2. CDR1 SGHNT and CDR2 YENEEA come from the germline V gene. CDR3 length: 15 amino acids. In DNA form, the CDR3 reads TGTGCCAGCAGCTTAGGTCTAGCGGGCTACAATGAACAGTTCTTC. This translates into CASSLGLAGYNEQFF.

This clone has just a few counts. This chain uses TRBV2 with TRBJ1-5; a weak D match, TRBD1 (6 bases). The CDR3 consists of 15 residues. Germline V gives CDR1 SNHLY, CDR2 FYNNEI. The V gene lost 4 bases and the J gene lost 1 base, with 11 bases spanning the gap. CDR3 loop: CASSVEGVSNQPQHF. DNA of the CDR3: TGTGCCAGCAGTGTTGAGGGGGTAAGCAATCAGCCCCAGCATTTT.

The chain joins TRBV5-1 to TRBJ2-5, with TRBD2 matching 14 bases. Germline V gene sequence: CDR1 SGHRS, CDR2 YFSETQ. The junction had 7 bases not matched to a gene; V was cut back by 1 base and J by 5 bases. This CDR3 region has 17 residues. CDR3 in amino acids: CASSLSGTSGSGETQYF. CDR3 DNA sequence: TGCGCCAGCAGCTTGTCCGGGACTAGCGGGAGCGGTGAGACCCAGTACTTC.

V usage is TRBV5-1 and J usage is TRBJ2-1; 8 nucleotides match TRBD1. This CDR3 is built from 14 residues. Germline-derived CDR1 and CDR2 are SGHRS and YFSETQ. The V and J ends lost 4 bases and 6 bases, in that order; junction bases with no gene match: 6. The CDR3 DNA follows: TGCGCCAGCAGCGGGGGACAGGTTATCAATGAGCAGTTCTTC. This gives the protein CASSGGQVINEQFF.

With respect to this clone: The junction does not match germline at one end; this may be a read error. The same CDR3 arises from other DNA sequences in this sample as well. This chain joins TRBV7-6 and TRBJ1-1; 7 bases are a match to TRBD1. CDR3 length equals 13 residues. CDR1 is SGHVS and CDR2 is FNYEAQ in the germline V gene. CDR3 sequence: CASSSTGRTEAFF. CDR3 sequence (DNA): TGTGCCAGCAGCTCGACAGGGAGGACTGAGGCTTTCTTT. Filled out from reference TRBV7-6 and TRBJ1-1, the complete variable domain reads GAGVSQSPRYKVTKRGQDVALRCDPISGHVSLYWYRQALGQGPEFLTYFNYEAQQDKSGLPNDRFSAERPEGSISTLTIQRTEQRDSAMYRCASSSTGRTEAFFGQGTRLTVV.

The table lists this clone with a count of one. The chain combines TRBV7-8 with TRBJ2-5, with D possibly matching TRBD1 (5 bases). The J call may be incorrect, as the DNA end agrees better with TRBJ2-7. There are 13 residues in the CDR3. The V gene's germline CDR1 is SGHVS and CDR2 FQNEAQ. The CDR3 protein is CASSLSGKYEQYF. In DNA form, the CDR3 reads TGTGCCAGCAGCTTATCAGGGAAGTACGAGCAGTACTTC.

This clone was seen a few times. Here the CDR3 reads CASRPTGMNTEAFF. The CDR3, as DNA: TGTGCCAGCAGACCGACAGGAATGAACACTGAAGCTTTCTTT. The chain combines TRBV13 with TRBJ1-1; tentative D call: TRBD1 (6 bases). CDR3 length: 14 residues. Germline CDR1 PRHDT, CDR2 FYEKMQ (reference sequence). Between the trimmed V and J ends, which lost 6 bases and 0 bases, there was a span of 11 bases. The full variable domain, its missing parts supplied by reference TRBV13 and TRBJ1-1, is AAGVIQSPRHLIKEKRETATLKCYPIPRHDTVYWYQQGPGQDPQFLISFYEKMQSDKGSIPDRFSAQQFSDYHSELNMSSLELGDSALYFCASRPTGMNTEAFFGQGTRLTVV.

J is TRBJ2-3 and V is TRBV27; the D gene is possibly TRBD2 (5 bases). CDR3 length: 14 residues. Germline lookup yields CDR1 MNHEY and CDR2 SMNVEV (reference sequence). Trimming pared 6 bases from V and 2 bases from J, leaving 12 bases between. CDR3 protein: CASRRVSTTDTQYF. The CDR3 DNA is TGTGCCAGCAGGAGGGTTAGTACCACAGATACGCAGTATTTT.

This rearrangement joins TRBV9 to TRBJ2-7; 15 nucleotides agree with TRBD2. Germline CDR1 is SGDLS and CDR2 is YYNGEE. The V and J ends lost 3 bases and 3 bases, in that order; junction bases with no gene match: 4. The CDR3 covers 16 residues. CDR3 sequence: CASSAGLAGGRYEQYF. CDR3 in DNA: TGTGCCAGCAGCGCAGGACTAGCGGGGGGGCGCTACGAGCAGTACTTC.

This clone came up once. The genes are TRBV2 and TRBJ1-2; TRBD1 matches at 9 bases. The CDR3 is 15 residues long. The ends lost 8 bases at V and 8 bases at J; junction bases unmatched: 15. Germline V gene lookup returns CDR1 SNHLY and CDR2 FYNNEI. The CDR3 DNA reads as TGTGCCAGCGGTCAAGATCCGGGACAGGGTTCCGGCTACACCTTC. Translated: CASGQDPGQGSGYTF. The complete variable domain, with remaining parts taken from reference TRBV2 and TRBJ1-2, reads EPEVTQTPSHQVTQMGQEVILRCVPISNHLYFYWYRQILGQKVEFLVSFYNNEISEKSEIFDDQFSVERPDGSNFTLKIRSTKLEDSAMYFCASGQDPGQGSGYTFGSGTRLTVV.

This clone was seen a handful of times. V is TRBV18 and J is TRBJ2-7; D gene unclear. Germline V gene lookup returns CDR1 KGHSH and CDR2 LQKENI. CDR3 length equals 12 residues. The ends were cut back, 6 bases at V and 5 bases at J, with 11 bases in the middle. The CDR3 is CASSPESHEQYF. The CDR3 DNA reads TGTGCCAGCTCTCCCGAGTCTCACGAGCAGTACTTC.

The genes are TRBV28 and TRBJ2-2; 11 bases fit TRBD1. With V trimmed by 1 base and J by 7 bases, 8 bases remained unmatched. Germline loops: CDR1 MDHEN, CDR2 SYDVKM. This CDR3 spans 17 amino acids. CDR3 sequence reads: CASSLSTAGTGGGELFF. The CDR3 DNA reads TGTGCCAGCAGTTTATCGACTGCCGGGACAGGGGGCGGGGAGCTGTTTTTT.

This rearrangement joins TRBV7-3 to TRBJ1-1, with TRBD1 identical over 7 bases. Germline V CDR1 and CDR2: SGHTA, FQGTGA. The junction had 7 bases not matched to a gene; V was cut back by 5 bases and J by 1 base. The CDR3 is made up of 15 amino acids. CDR3 sequence reads: CASSTSGTANTEAFF. The CDR3, as DNA: TGTGCCAGCAGCACTTCCGGGACAGCGAACACTGAAGCTTTCTTT.

The chain has TRBV7-3 and TRBJ2-3, with 12 bases matching TRBD2. The CDR3 has 17 amino acids. Germline V gives CDR1 SGHTA, CDR2 FQGTGA. J gave up 6 bases and V 2 bases, and 9 bases lay outside the gene matches. This chain's CDR3 is CASSLGRLAGVADTQYF. The CDR3 coding sequence is TGTGCCAGCAGCTTAGGGCGACTAGCGGGAGTAGCGGATACGCAGTATTTT.

V and J are TRBV5-4 and TRBJ1-2; 8 nucleotides align to TRBD1. The junction had 15 bases not matched to a gene; V was cut back by 4 bases and J by 10 bases. Germline CDR1 and CDR2: SGHNT and YYREEE (reference sequence). The CDR3 has 15 residues. CDR3 in amino acids: CASSAVILGTGDYTF. The CDR3 coding sequence is TGTGCCAGCAGCGCAGTCATACTAGGGACAGGCGACTACACCTTC.

The chain joins TRBV29-1 to TRBJ2-7, with 13 bases matching TRBD2. The CDR3 totals 13 residues. Germline trimming cut 3 bases from V and 7 bases from J; bases unmatched to any gene: 3. Germline loops: CDR1 SQVTM, CDR2 ANQGSEA. CDR3 in DNA: TGCAGCGTTGAGGGACTAGCGGGGAAAGAGCAGTACTTC. Translated: CSVEGLAGKEQYF.

In its sample, this clone was seen a few times. This rearrangement joins TRBV28 to TRBJ2-3; 7 positions match TRBD1. The germline V gene encodes CDR1 MDHEN and CDR2 SYDVKM. The CDR3 has 16 amino acids. Trimming cost V 4 bases and J 5 bases; bases outside gene matches: 12. The CDR3 reads CASSSLEGRGLDTQYF. DNA for the CDR3: TGTGCCAGCAGTTCTCTAGAGGGCAGGGGGTTAGATACGCAGTATTTT.

This rearrangement joins TRBV5-1 to TRBJ1-2, with 10 nucleotides matching TRBD1. The germline CDR1 and CDR2 sequences are SGHRS and YFSETQ. V trimming: 4 bases; J trimming: 5 bases; junction bases outside the gene matches: 5. The CDR3 covers 14 residues. The CDR3 DNA is TGCGCCAGCAGCCGGGACAGGGGAGGGTATGGCTACACCTTC. Protein product: CASSRDRGGYGYTF.

The chain combines TRBV6-5 with TRBJ2-5; D is unclear. V shed 7 bases and J shed 0 bases, with 15 bases lying between them. Germline lookup yields CDR1 MNHEY and CDR2 SVGAGI. CDR3 length: 15 residues. CDR3 in amino acids: CASKIICRYQETQYF. CDR3 in DNA: TGTGCCAGCAAAATCATCTGCAGATACCAAGAGACCCAGTACTTC.

V gene TRBV7-3 combines with J gene TRBJ2-5, with D maybe TRBD2 (5 bases). This CDR3 is 13 amino acids long. CDR1 and CDR2 (germline): SGHTA, FQGTGA. The V end lost 5 bases, the J end lost 5 bases, and 12 bases lay between the germline ends. CDR3 sequence (DNA): TGTGCCAGCAGCCCAACTAGAGGCGAGACCCAGTACTTC. This gives the protein CASSPTRGETQYF.

V is TRBV2 and J is TRBJ2-5, with 7 bases aligning to TRBD1. The J call is uncertain, as TRBJ2-7 better fits the DNA end. The length of the CDR3 is 14 residues. The V gene's germline CDR1 is SNHLY and CDR2 FYNNEI. The CDR3 loop is CASSSQGKSYEQYF. The CDR3 DNA sequence: TGTGCCAGCAGTTCACAGGGGAAATCATACGAGCAGTACTTC.

V usage is TRBV7-9 and J usage is TRBJ2-7, with D tentatively TRBD2 (6 bases). The CDR3 contains 17 residues. Deletions cut 3 bases from V and 0 bases from J, with 18 bases between. The germline CDR1 and CDR2 sequences are SEHNR and FQNEAQ (reference sequence). The CDR3 DNA is TGTGCCAGCAGCTTTTCCGGGAGAGCCGGTAGCTCCTACGAGCAGTACTTC. Its protein product is CASSFSGRAGSSYEQYF. Full variable domain (rest looked up from reference TRBV7-9 and TRBJ2-7): DTGVSQNPRHKITKRGQNVTFRCDPISEHNRLYWYRQTLGQGPEFLTYFQNEAQLEKSRLLSDRFSAERPKGSFSTLEIQRTEQGDSAMYLCASSFSGRAGSSYEQYFGPGTRLTVT.

The CDR3 here is CASSQVGTSDEQFF. In DNA form, the CDR3 reads TGCGCCAGCAGCCAAGTGGGGACTAGCGATGAGCAGTTCTTC. The V and J genes are TRBV4-3 and TRBJ2-1, with 10 bases aligning to TRBD2. The CDR3 is made up of 14 amino acids. From germline, CDR1 is LGHNA and CDR2 YSLEER. V shed 1 base, J shed 8 bases, and the junction held 2 bases outside the gene matches.

The J gene is TRBJ2-3, the V gene TRBV7-2, with a weak D call TRBD2 (5 bases). The germline gives CDR1 SGHTA, CDR2 FQGNSA. The V end lost 4 bases, the J end lost 2 bases, and 25 bases lay between the germline ends. The CDR3 length is 19 residues. Here the CDR3 reads CASSYNLLSGRENTDTQYF. The CDR3 bases are TGTGCCAGCAGCTACAACCTTCTAAGCGGTAGGGAAAACACAGATACGCAGTATTTT. Variable domain in full (rest from reference TRBV7-2 and TRBJ2-3): GAGVSQSPSNKVTEKGKDVELRCDPISGHTALYWYRQSLGQGLEFLIYFQGNSAPDKSGLPSDRFSAERTGGSVSTLTIQRTQQEDSAVYLCASSYNLLSGRENTDTQYFGPGTRLTVL.

The CDR3 DNA reads as TGTGCCAGCGGAAAACGGGACTACTCCTACGAGCAGTACTTC. Translation gives CASGKRDYSYEQYF. This chain uses TRBV9 with TRBJ2-7; 7 nucleotides agree with TRBD2. The CDR3 spans 14 residues. V was pared by 7 bases and J by 0 bases, with 7 bases of the junction left unmatched. CDR1 and CDR2 (germline): SGDLS, YYNGEE.